The 28 T cell receptor beta chains below were found in one sample sequenced in a study of T cell changes during pregnancy in multiple sclerosis. The repertoire was sequenced with immunoSEQ multiplex PCR; TCRdb's copy has only in-frame clones and lacks some. The sample lists tens of thousands of clones, around 90% seen once, with 0.5% in the top ten. The sample in question was CD4+ T cells from peripheral blood mononuclear cells, obtained in the third trimester of pregnancy. The source of these receptors is a female donor with multiple sclerosis, enrolled in a pregnancy study.

The chain carries TRBV18 and TRBJ2-1; TRBD2 matches 7 bases. CDR1 KGHSH and CDR2 LQKENI come from the germline V gene. The CDR3 covers 15 residues. Trimming at V came to 3 bases and at J to 2 bases, leaving 4 bases not matched to a gene. CDR3 protein: CASSPRGTTYNEQFF. For the CDR3, the DNA is TGTGCCAGCTCACCGCGGGGGACCACCTACAATGAGCAGTTCTTC.

This rearrangement joins TRBV9 to TRBJ1-3; 7 positions match TRBD1. This CDR3 region has 16 residues. Germline V gives CDR1 SGDLS, CDR2 YYNGEE. J gave up 0 bases and V 4 bases, and 7 bases lay outside the gene matches. For the CDR3, the DNA is TGTGCCAGCAGCCCTGGGACAGTAAGCTCTGGAAACACCATATATTTT. It yields the protein CASSPGTVSSGNTIYF.

The V call is TRBV18, the J call TRBJ2-2, with 7 positions matching TRBD1. Germline V lookup: CDR1 KGHSH, CDR2 LQKENI. V trimming: 8 bases; J trimming: 1 base; junction bases outside the gene matches: 4. The CDR3 contains 14 residues. CDR3 nucleotides: TGTGCCAGCACGACAGGGAGGAACACCGGGGAGCTGTTTTTT. Its protein is CASTTGRNTGELFF.

This chain connects TRBV2 to TRBJ2-5; 7 bases align to TRBD1. Germline lookup yields CDR1 SNHLY and CDR2 FYNNEI. Losses at the gene ends were 5 bases for V and 6 bases for J; bases not matched to a gene: 12. This CDR3 has 15 amino acids. CDR3 DNA sequence: TGTGCCAGCAGTAGGGGGCAATCGTTAGGGAAGACCCAGTACTTC. Its protein product is CASSRGQSLGKTQYF.

The gene calls are TRBV18 and TRBJ1-5; D not certain. The CDR3 has 18 amino acids. V was clipped by 1 base and J by 6 bases, with 22 bases between them. Germline V gene lookup returns CDR1 KGHSH and CDR2 LQKENI. The CDR3 DNA reads as TGTGCCAGCTCACCACGGGAGCTTAGACACTCCGGAGGTCAGCCCCAGCATTTT. It yields the protein CASSPRELRHSGGQPQHF.

The rearrangement links TRBV5-1 to TRBJ2-7; weak D call: TRBD1 (6 bases). Per germline, CDR1 SGHRS and CDR2 YFSETQ. The CDR3 consists of 12 residues. V was shortened by 4 bases and J by 3 bases, with 8 bases between the two germline ends. In DNA form, the CDR3 reads TGCGCCAGCAGCGCACAGGGCTACGAGCAGTACTTC. The encoded protein is CASSAQGYEQYF.

The rearrangement uses TRBV7-3 and TRBJ2-5, with TRBD1 matching over 7 bases. Germline V gene data show CDR1 as SGHTA and CDR2 as FQGTGA. V shed 4 bases, J shed 5 bases, and the junction held 7 bases outside the gene matches. The CDR3 spans 14 residues. The CDR3 loop reads CASSSTGIGETQYF. CDR3 nucleotide sequence: TGTGCCAGCAGCTCGACAGGGATCGGGGAGACCCAGTACTTC.

About this clone itself: At one boundary the junction diverges from the germline segment, which might be a read error. V is TRBV7-7 and J is TRBJ2-1; 7 nucleotides agree with TRBD1. CDR3 length equals 14 residues. The germline V gene has CDR1 SSHAT and CDR2 FNYEAQ (reference sequence). Here the CDR3 reads CASSNTGAYNEQFF. CDR3 DNA: TGTGCTAGCAGTAATACAGGGGCCTACAATGAGCAGTTCTTC.

The V gene is TRBV5-1, the J gene TRBJ2-2; D is possibly TRBD1 (6 bases). Germline V gene data show CDR1 as SGHRS and CDR2 as YFSETQ. Trimming stripped 3 bases from V and 5 bases from J, with 11 bases between. The CDR3 has 14 residues. The CDR3 coding sequence is TGCGCCAGCAGCTGGCAACAGGGAACCGGGGAGCTGTTTTTT. Its translation is CASSWQQGTGELFF.

The chain joins TRBV4-1 to TRBJ1-4; possible D gene TRBD1, 5 bases. This CDR3 is 15 amino acids long. Germline assignment: CDR1 MGHRA and CDR2 YSYEKL. V was trimmed by 1 base and J by 2 bases, leaving 8 bases between them. The DNA for the CDR3 is TGCGCCAGCAGCCAAGGGCGGGGGACTAATGAAAAACTGTTTTTT. This translates into CASSQGRGTNEKLFF.

Here the CDR3 DNA reads TGTGCCAGCAGCTTAGAACTAGCGGGGAAAAATGAGCAGTTCTTC. It translates to CASSLELAGKNEQFF. The chain has TRBV7-2 and TRBJ2-1; the match to TRBD2 covers 10 bases. Germline loops: CDR1 SGHTA, CDR2 FQGNSA. After removal of 1 base from V and 7 bases from J, the junction contained 4 bases not matched to a gene. The CDR3 loop spans 15 amino acids. The full variable domain, completed using reference TRBV7-2 and TRBJ2-1, is GAGVSQSPSNKVTEKGKDVELRCDPISGHTALYWYRQSLGQGLEFLIYFQGNSAPDKSGLPSDRFSAERTGGSVSTLTIQRTQQEDSAVYLCASSLELAGKNEQFFGPGTRLTVL.

The V call is TRBV6-5, the J call TRBJ1-5; D is possibly TRBD1 (5 bases). CDR3 length equals 16 residues. In germline, CDR1 is MNHEY, CDR2 SVGAGI. With 0 bases removed from V and 1 base from J, the gap between germline ends came to 10 bases. The CDR3 nucleotides read TGTGCCAGCAGTTACTCCAGGGAGGCGAGCAATCAGCCCCAGCATTTT. Translating gives CASSYSREASNQPQHF.

The chain recombines TRBV15 with TRBJ1-2, with D tentatively TRBD1 (5 bases). CDR3 length equals 15 residues. Trimming pared 1 base from V and 7 bases from J, leaving 16 bases between. Per the germline V gene, CDR1 is LNHNV and CDR2 is YYDKDF (reference sequence). Here the CDR3 DNA reads TGTGCCACCAGCAGAGGCGACAGCCTCACCGGTGGCTACACCTTC. Translated: CATSRGDSLTGGYTF.

V and J are TRBV7-6 and TRBJ1-4; D is uncertain. V lost 4 bases, J lost 4 bases, and 10 bases lay in between. This CDR3 has 14 amino acids. Germline CDR1 SGHVS, CDR2 FNYEAQ. The CDR3 region has the DNA TGTGCCAGCAGCTCCCGGGATTTTAATGAAAAACTGTTTTTT. Its protein product is CASSSRDFNEKLFF.

This clone was picked up one time. The chain has TRBV6-6 and TRBJ2-7; 9 nucleotides line up with TRBD1. The CDR3 spans 16 residues. V shed 5 bases and J 1 base; nucleotides not matched to a gene: 9. Germline V gene sequence: CDR1 MNHNY, CDR2 SVGAGI (reference sequence). The CDR3: CASSRTGALGSYEQYF. In nucleotides, the CDR3 is TGTGCCAGCAGTCGGACAGGGGCCTTAGGTTCCTACGAGCAGTACTTC.

The V gene is TRBV5-1, the J gene TRBJ2-7; 9 positions agree with TRBD1. Unmatched junction bases numbered 7, after V lost 4 bases and J lost 5 bases. Per germline, CDR1 SGHRS and CDR2 YFSETQ. The CDR3 covers 14 residues. CDR3 sequence (DNA): TGCGCCAGCAGCCTGGGGACAGGGAGGGACGAGCAGTACTTC. Translated: CASSLGTGRDEQYF.

The V call is TRBV7-9, the J call TRBJ1-3; D is ambiguous. Germline V CDR1 and CDR2: SEHNR, FQNEAQ (reference sequence). Trimming pared 1 base from V and 0 bases from J, leaving 10 bases between. The CDR3 has 16 amino acids. The CDR3 DNA reads TGTGCCAGCAGCTTAGTCACGATGAGCTCTGGAAACACCATATATTTT. Residues: CASSLVTMSSGNTIYF.

The rearrangement uses TRBV5-1 and TRBJ2-1; 8 nucleotides align to TRBD1. The CDR3 totals 15 residues. Germline trimming cut 4 bases from V and 9 bases from J; bases unmatched to any gene: 12. Germline V gene data show CDR1 as SGHRS and CDR2 as YFSETQ. Here the CDR3 reads CASSLGTGQGFEQFF. The CDR3 region has the DNA TGCGCCAGCAGCCTAGGGACAGGCCAAGGGTTTGAGCAGTTCTTC.

The rearrangement uses TRBV29-1 and TRBJ2-3; no definite D call. The CDR3 totals 11 residues. V was cut by 7 bases and J by 2 bases, with 7 bases left in between. CDR1 SQVTM and CDR2 ANQGSEA come from the germline V gene. The CDR3 DNA reads as TGCAGCGGTCGTCTCACAGATACGCAGTATTTT. Translation gives CSGRLTDTQYF.

The chain carries TRBV5-1 and TRBJ1-1; TRBD1 aligns across 7 bases. The CDR3 is made up of 15 amino acids. The germline V gene encodes CDR1 SGHRS and CDR2 YFSETQ. V was clipped by 0 bases and J by 6 bases; unmatched bases: 8. DNA for the CDR3: TGCGCCAGCAGCTTGGAGGCGCGGCAGGGGGCTGAAGCTTTCTTT. Its protein is CASSLEARQGAEAFF.

The J gene is TRBJ1-3, the V gene TRBV7-2; D remains unclear. The CDR3 extends over 15 amino acids. The V and J ends lost 5 bases and 4 bases respectively, with 15 bases between them. Germline CDR1 is SGHTA and CDR2 is FQGNSA. The DNA of the CDR3 is TGTGCCAGCAGCCCTTCCGAGTATTGGGGAAACACCATATATTTT. It encodes CASSPSEYWGNTIYF.

The chain combines TRBV5-1 with TRBJ2-1; no firm D call. The CDR3 runs to 15 residues. The germline CDR1 and CDR2 sequences are SGHRS and YFSETQ. V lost 0 bases and J lost 5, with 12 bases in between. The CDR3 region is CASSLGWQIDNEQFF. In nucleotides, the CDR3 is TGCGCCAGCAGCTTGGGTTGGCAGATCGACAATGAGCAGTTCTTC.

The V gene is TRBV19, the J gene TRBJ2-7, with 12 bases that match TRBD2. The J segment lost 3 bases and the V segment lost 5 bases, leaving 5 bases of the junction unmatched. The CDR3 sequence is 15 residues long. CDR1 and CDR2 (germline): LNHDA, SQIVND (reference sequence). The CDR3 coding sequence is TGTGCCAGTAGTGCTGGACTAGCGGGATTCTACGAGCAGTACTTC. Its protein product is CASSAGLAGFYEQYF. Looking up the rest from reference TRBV19 and TRBJ2-7 gives the full variable domain: DGGITQSPKYLFRKEGQNVTLSCEQNLNHDAMYWYRQDPGQGLRLIYYSQIVNDFQKGDIAEGYSVSREKKESFPLTVTSAQKNPTAFYLCASSAGLAGFYEQYFGPGTRLTVT.

V gene TRBV12-1 combines with J gene TRBJ2-7; TRBD1, the table's D call, lacks a check against the DNA. TRBV12-1 is a recognized pseudogene. The CDR3 runs to 17 residues. This CDR3 reads CASSFRGIPPLRSLRYF. CDR3 in DNA: TGTGCCAGCAGCTTTAGGGGAATCCCTCCATTACGTTCCCTTCGGTACTTC.

CDR3 sequence (DNA): TGTGCCAGCAGTTCCAACAATGCCTTCTATGGCTACACCTTC. Its protein is CASSSNNAFYGYTF. The chain has TRBV6-5 and TRBJ1-2, with unresolved D. The CDR3 loop spans 14 amino acids. V was cut by 4 bases and J by 4 bases, with 13 bases left in between. Germline CDR1 MNHEY, CDR2 SVGAGI.

This clone was picked up one time. The chain's CDR3 is CASSLRPPDRGLNSPLHF. The CDR3 DNA is TGTGCCAGCAGCTTACGGCCCCCGGACAGGGGGCTTAATTCACCCCTCCACTTT. The gene calls are TRBV7-8 and TRBJ1-6; 11 bases map to TRBD1. J lost 6 bases, V lost 2 bases, and 9 bases had no gene match. Germline V lookup: CDR1 SGHVS, CDR2 FQNEAQ. The CDR3 covers 18 residues.

The chain uses TRBV30 and TRBJ2-7; the match to TRBD2 covers 7 bases. CDR1 GTSNPN and CDR2 SVGIG come from the germline V gene (reference sequence). Germline trimming cut 0 bases from V and 4 bases from J; bases unmatched to any gene: 9. This CDR3 region has 15 residues. CDR3 coding DNA: TGTGCCTGGAGTGTTAGACCCACCGGGGGGTACGAGCAGTACTTC. Its protein product is CAWSVRPTGGYEQYF.

The chain has TRBV19 and TRBJ2-5; the match to TRBD2 covers 7 bases. This CDR3 contains 12 residues. Germline V gene lookup returns CDR1 LNHDA and CDR2 SQIVND (reference sequence). The V gene end was trimmed by 6 bases and the J gene end by 4 bases; junction bases not matched to a gene: 2. CDR3 amino acids: CASSRLAETQYF. Here the CDR3 DNA reads TGTGCCAGTAGCCGACTAGCAGAGACCCAGTACTTC.